Presented here are 29 T cell receptor delta chains from one specimen sequenced in a study of γδ T cells in repeated Plasmodium falciparum infection. Flow sorting of PBMC yielded separate Vgamma9/Vdelta2+ and Vdelta2-negative gammadelta T cell populations for bulk repertoire analysis. TCRdb re-identified clones in the multiplex PCR reads via CATT. Here the sample spans 70,000 to 95,000 delta-chain clones, over 1.1% being singletons. The source material was gamma-delta T cells from blood. The origin of the receptors is a pool of human donors (malaria-infected and uninfected, not separated).

Concerning this clone: TCRdb has a much larger clone's protein, which differs at residue 12 from the translation of this DNA, likely because of a read error; what is shown is the protein translated from the DNA. The rearrangement joins TRDV2 to TRDJ1, with 7 bases matching TRDD3. The CDR3 is 14 amino acids. Germline V gene lookup returns CDR1 GEAIGNYY and CDR2 EKD. The CDR3 sequence: CACDATHPGGKPIF. DNA of the CDR3: TGTGCCTGTGACGCGACTCATCCTGGGGGTAAACCCATCTTT.

As for this clone: The protein TCRdb lists belongs to a much larger clone and differs from this DNA's translation at residue 7, which points to a read error; the protein shown is made from the DNA. The chain combines TRDV1 with TRDJ1, with TRDD3 identical over 9 bases. Germline lookup yields CDR1 TSWWSYY and CDR2 QGS. The CDR3 spans 23 residues. V was pared by 0 bases and J by 3 bases, with 26 bases of the junction left unmatched. The CDR3 bases are TGTGCTCTTGGGGAACTCCATATCCTAGTCGGGAAGGCTGGGGGATTGGGGGCCGATAAACTCATCTTT. It codes for CALGELHILVGKAGGLGADKLIF.

For this clone: It is likely a read error: a sequence one base away is far more abundant. This same CDR3 is encoded by further DNA sequences in the sample. The chain has TRDV1 and TRDJ1; D is ambiguous. TCRdb gives no J gene; it was assigned here by matching the DNA to germline. The CDR3 spans 14 residues. The germline gives CDR1 TSWWSYY, CDR2 QGS. CDR3 DNA: TGTGCTCTTGGGGAATGGCCCCACACCGACAAACTCATCTTT. This gives the protein CALGEWPHTDKLIF.

In this sample, this clone turned up a few times. TCRdb attributes to this sequence the protein of a much larger clone, which differs from the DNA translation at residue 9; a read error is likely, and the protein displayed is translated from the DNA. The J gene is TRDJ1, the V gene TRDV1, with D perhaps TRDD3 (6 bases). The J gene was missing in TCRdb and was found by matching the end of the DNA to germline. Trimming pared 1 base from V and 0 bases from J, leaving 21 bases between. Germline-derived CDR1 and CDR2 are TSWWSYY and QGS. The CDR3 consists of 19 residues. CDR3 region: CALGEPGVSHYPNTDKLIF. The CDR3 DNA reads as TGTGCTCTTGGGGAACCTGGGGTTTCCCACTACCCTAACACCGATAAACTCATCTTT.

This clone was counted many times. The chain uses TRDV1 and TRDJ1; 8 bases agree with TRDD3. Here the J gene was assigned by germline matching of the DNA, as TCRdb has none. This CDR3 contains 18 residues. V lost 2 bases and J lost 0; bases outside the gene matches: 11. Germline CDR1 and CDR2: TSWWSYY and QGS. The DNA of the CDR3 is TGTGCTCTTGGGGAAAGGGGGATAGAATGGTTGTACACCGATAAACTCATCTTT. It yields the protein CALGERGIEWLYTDKLIF.

As regards this clone: This probably arose from a read error, given a far larger clone one base away. Other DNA sequences in this specimen translate into the identical CDR3. J is TRDJ1 and V is TRDV2; D remains unclear. TCRdb is silent on the J gene; assignment here came from matching the DNA to germline. Germline V CDR1 and CDR2: GEAIGNYY, EKD. This CDR3 spans 15 amino acids. Trimming cost V 3 bases and J 7 bases, with 20 bases left between them. The CDR3 sequence: CACDPLQRPHGKLIF. The CDR3 DNA sequence: TGTGCCTGTGACCCCTTACAACGTCCACACGGTAAACTCATCTTT.

As for this clone: The protein recorded in TCRdb matches a much larger clone and deviates from this DNA's translation at residue 8, suggesting a read error; the protein here is obtained by translating the DNA. This chain joins TRDV1 and TRDJ1, with 13 bases fitting TRDD3. Losses at the gene ends were 5 bases for V and 3 bases for J; bases not matched to a gene: 24. The CDR3 spans 22 residues. The germline V gene has CDR1 TSWWSYY and CDR2 QGS. In DNA, the CDR3 is TGTGCTCTTGGGACAAGTGGGGAGGAATTACGGTACTGGGGGATACGGGCCGATAAACTCATCTTT. The encoded protein is CALGTSGEELRYWGIRADKLIF.

Details on this clone: This likely reflects a read error, since a far larger clone is one base away. Other DNA variants within this sample encode the same CDR3. The chain joins TRDV1 to TRDJ4; 13 bases are shared with TRDD3. Germline V gene lookup returns CDR1 TSWWSYY and CDR2 QGS. The CDR3 covers 22 residues. For the CDR3, the DNA is TGTGCTCTTGGGGAACTAGCCAATTTCATTACTGGGGGATACGCCCCGGCCAGACCACTGATCTTT. This codes for CALGELANFITGGYAPARPLIF.

By share of the sample, this clone is medium-sized. At the DNA level, this CDR3 is encoded by other sequences in the same sample as well. V is TRDV1 and J is TRDJ1; D unclear. Germline assignment: CDR1 TSWWSYY and CDR2 QGS. The CDR3 contains 14 residues. Trimming took off 4 bases at V and 0 bases at J, with 9 bases between the two ends. Written as DNA, the CDR3 is TGTGCTCTTGGGGCACCCAAAAACACCGATAAACTCATCTTT. It yields the protein CALGAPKNTDKLIF.

This clone occurred a few times. The TCRdb record carries a much larger clone's protein, which differs from this DNA's translation at residue 13; a read error is the likely cause, and the protein listed here is the DNA translation. The chain is built from TRDV1 and TRDJ1; 9 bases are a match to TRDD3. TCRdb gives no J gene; it was assigned here by matching the DNA to germline. The CDR3 totals 19 residues. The V gene end was trimmed by 2 bases and the J gene end by 0 bases; junction bases not matched to a gene: 13. In germline, CDR1 is TSWWSYY, CDR2 QGS. The CDR3 DNA reads as TGTGCTCTTGGGGAAAAGGCTCCACTGGGGGAGGGTGACACCGATAAACTCATCTTT. It translates to CALGEKAPLGEGDTDKLIF.

This clone was counted between two and nine times. This DNA translates differently at residue 9 from the TCRdb protein, which is that of a much larger clone; a read error is likely, and the protein shown is the DNA's own translation. The rearrangement links TRDV1 to TRDJ1, with unresolved D. The CDR3 is 18 amino acids. V was cut by 3 bases and J by 0 bases, with 20 bases left in between. CDR1 and CDR2 (germline): TSWWSYY, QGS. The CDR3 region is CALGDFRLASLYTDKLIF. As DNA, the CDR3 is TGTGCTCTTGGGGATTTCCGGCTCGCCTCCCTATACACCGATAAACTCATCTTT.

Only a few counts were recorded for this clone. This DNA translates differently at residue 6 from the TCRdb protein, which is that of a much larger clone; a read error is likely, and the protein shown is the DNA's own translation. The chain is built from TRDV2 and TRDJ1, with D hard to call. Here the J gene was assigned by germline matching of the DNA, as TCRdb has none. CDR1 GEAIGNYY and CDR2 EKD come from the germline V gene. The CDR3 spans 14 residues. Trimming stripped 0 bases from V and 0 bases from J, with 7 bases between. The chain's CDR3 is CACDTSWHTDKLIF. CDR3 sequence (DNA): TGTGCCTGTGACACCTCCTGGCACACCGATAAACTCATCTTT.

About this clone itself: TCRdb has a much larger clone's protein, which differs at residue 13 from the translation of this DNA, likely because of a read error; what is shown is the protein translated from the DNA. The chain links TRDV1 to TRDJ1, with 10 bases aligning to TRDD3. The J gene was not available in TCRdb and was assigned here by matching the DNA to germline segments. The V gene end was trimmed by 3 bases and the J gene end by 3 bases; junction bases not matched to a gene: 28. Germline CDR1 TSWWSYY, CDR2 QGS. The length of the CDR3 is 23 residues. The DNA for the CDR3 is TGTGCTCTTGGGGACGGAGGGGTCCGTTCCTACCAAGGCCTGGGGGATAGTCCCGATAAACTCATCTTT. This gives the protein CALGDGGVRSYQGLGDSPDKLIF.

The sample holds many counts of this clone. The J gene is TRDJ1, the V gene TRDV3; D perhaps matches TRDD2 (9 bases). Germline matching of the DNA provided the J gene here, since TCRdb leaves it blank. In germline, CDR1 is TVYSNPD, CDR2 GDNSRS (reference sequence). The CDR3 runs to 20 residues. Trimming pared 4 bases from V and 0 bases from J, leaving 33 bases between. DNA for the CDR3: TGTGCCTCCCTCCTCCTTCCTACCTCTACTGGGGGCCTATACACCGATAAACTCATCTTT. Translated, it gives CASLLLPTSTGGLYTDKLIF.

Notes on this clone: TCRdb has a much larger clone's protein, which differs at residue 8 from the translation of this DNA, likely because of a read error; what is shown is the protein translated from the DNA. This chain joins TRDV1 and TRDJ3; 9 positions match TRDD3. TCRdb gives no J gene; it was assigned here by matching the DNA to germline. From germline, CDR1 is TSWWSYY and CDR2 QGS. The CDR3 contains 22 residues. V dropped 5 bases and J dropped 1; count of bases not matched to a gene: 18. As DNA, the CDR3 is TGTGCTCTTGGGTTTCCTTCCCCGTACTGGGGGAACCGATCCTGGGACACCCGACAGATGTTTTTC. It specifies CALGFPSPYWGNRSWDTRQMFF.

There are a few counts of this clone. It differs at one base from a far larger clone, so likely a read error. Other DNA sequences in the sample encode the same CDR3. The rearrangement joins TRAV38-2/DV8 to TRDJ1; TRDD3 agrees at 12 bases. The J gene is not listed in TCRdb, so it was assigned here from a DNA match to germline. The CDR3 totals 24 residues. Per the germline V gene, CDR1 is TSESDYY and CDR2 is QEAYKQQN. CDR3 nucleotide sequence: TGTGCCTATAGGAGCGGGCCTTCCTACGACTACTGGGGGATACTGAAGGGGTACACCGATAAACTCATCTTT. As protein: CAYRSGPSYDYWGILKGYTDKLIF.

There are a few counts of this clone. TCRdb pairs this DNA with a much larger clone's protein that differs at residue 9, likely a read error; the protein shown was translated from the DNA. The V call is TRDV2, the J call TRDJ1; TRDD3 is a possible D gene (6 bases). The J gene, missing from TCRdb, was assigned here through DNA to germline matching. CDR1 is GEAIGNYY and CDR2 is EKD in the germline V gene. The V end lost 3 bases, the J end lost 5 bases, and 18 bases lay between the germline ends. The CDR3 length is 15 residues. CDR3 bases: TGTGCCTGTGACTCTGTGGGGGGGGTAACGGATAAACTCATCTTT. Its translation: CACDSVGGVTDKLIF.

Turning to this clone: A read error likely explains why the TCRdb protein, taken from a much larger clone, differs from this DNA's translation at residue 13; the protein shown is translated from the DNA. V usage is TRDV1 and J usage is TRDJ1; no clear D gene. The J gene, absent from TCRdb, was called here by matching the DNA to germline. The CDR3 consists of 24 residues. The ends were cut back, 5 bases at V and 7 bases at J, with 47 bases in the middle. Germline V lookup: CDR1 TSWWSYY, CDR2 QGS. The CDR3 DNA reads TGTGCTCTTGGGCCGATGACGGGAATTCGTCAAAAGGTTAGAGAGGGACGGGGTATCGGTAAACTCATCTTT. Amino acids: CALGPMTGIRQKVREGRGIGKLIF.

As to this clone: The translation of this DNA and the TCRdb protein of a much larger clone differ at residue 4, probably owing to a read error; the protein shown here is translated from the DNA. CDR3 nucleotide sequence: TGTGCCTGTGGCACCTTTTCCTTGACAGCACAACTCTTCTTT. Translated, it gives CACGTFSLTAQLFF. The V gene is TRDV2, the J gene TRDJ2; D is unresolved. Germline matching of the DNA provided the J gene here, since TCRdb leaves it blank. Germline-derived CDR1 and CDR2 are GEAIGNYY and EKD. This CDR3 has 14 residues.

This clone appeared a few times. A far larger clone is a single base away, which makes a read error likely. Other DNA sequences of this sample code for an identical CDR3. The CDR3 DNA is TGTGCCTGTGACCCGGTTGGGACCAGTACCGGGGGACCCAGCTCCTGGGACACCCGACAGATGTTTTTC. The encoded protein is CACDPVGTSTGGPSSWDTRQMFF. The chain couples TRDV2 to TRDJ3; the D gene is possibly TRDD3 (6 bases). The J gene is absent in TCRdb and was assigned here via DNA matching to germline. Looked up from germline, CDR1 is GEAIGNYY and CDR2 is EKD. V was cut by 3 bases and J by 0 bases, with 29 bases left in between. The CDR3 runs to 23 residues.

This clone was counted between two and nine times. V gene TRDV1 combines with J gene TRDJ1; the match to TRDD3 covers 10 bases. The J gene, left out of TCRdb, was set here by checking the DNA against germline. CDR3 length equals 18 residues. V trimming: 0 bases; J trimming: 3 bases; junction bases outside the gene matches: 10. Looked up from germline, CDR1 is TSWWSYY and CDR2 is QGS. The CDR3 spells CALGELLSYGGYADKLIF. The CDR3 nucleotides read TGTGCTCTTGGGGAACTCCTTTCCTACGGGGGATACGCCGATAAACTCATCTTT.

This clone has ten or more counts. The junction departs from germline at one end; a sequencing error may be responsible. The rearrangement uses TRDV2 and TRDJ1, with 8 bases identical to TRDD3. Germline V gene sequence: CDR1 GEAIGNYY, CDR2 EKD. The CDR3 is 15 amino acids. In DNA form, the CDR3 reads TGTGCCTGTGACGTACTGGGGGTTTACACCGATAAACTCACCTTT. Translation gives CACDVLGVYTDKLTF.

To note about this clone: TCRdb's listed protein matches a much larger clone and diverges from this DNA's translation at residue 9, likely through a read error; the protein shown comes from the DNA. This chain connects TRDV2 to TRDJ1, with 7 positions matching TRDD3. The J gene, missing from TCRdb, was assigned here through DNA to germline matching. The CDR3 spans 16 residues. Germline V gene data show CDR1 as GEAIGNYY and CDR2 as EKD. J was trimmed by 1 base and V by 3 bases; bases with no gene match: 10. Here the CDR3 reads CACDHLGVISTDKLIF. In DNA, the CDR3 is TGTGCCTGTGACCACCTGGGGGTAATATCCACCGATAAACTCATCTTT.

In the case of this clone: TCRdb's protein for this DNA is that of a much larger clone and differs from the translation at residue 8, likely a read error; the protein shown is the DNA translation. The gene calls are TRDV1 and TRDJ1; D possibly corresponds to TRDD3 (5 bases). Matching the DNA to germline supplied the J gene, which TCRdb does not give. The germline CDR1 and CDR2 sequences are TSWWSYY and QGS. This CDR3 region has 15 residues. The ends were cut back, 2 bases at V and 0 bases at J, with 10 bases in the middle. The CDR3 is CALGELGSYTDKLIF. The CDR3 DNA follows: TGTGCTCTTGGGGAATTGGGGTCTTACACCGATAAACTCATCTTT.

This clone has more than one count but fewer than ten. A read error likely explains this, since a far larger clone differs by one base. The same CDR3 also results from other DNA sequences found in this sample. The chain recombines TRDV1 with TRDJ1; 7 nucleotides line up with TRDD3. The length of the CDR3 is 20 residues. The germline gives CDR1 TSWWSYY, CDR2 QGS. The CDR3 spells CALGELKSDWGLFYTDKLIF. The CDR3 region has the DNA TGTGCTCTTGGGGAACTAAAGTCGGACTGGGGCCTTTTTTACACCGATAAACTAATCTTT.

The table lists this clone with a few counts. A read error is likely here: a far larger clone is one base away. Additional DNA sequences in this sample encode the identical CDR3. V and J are TRDV1 and TRDJ1; D unclear. Germline V lookup: CDR1 TSWWSYY, CDR2 QGS. The CDR3 sequence is 13 residues long. The CDR3 DNA reads TGTGCTCTTGGGGAACCCGGGACCGATAAGCTCATCTTT. This codes for CALGEPGTDKLIF.

This clone was detected many times. At residue 10, the DNA translation does not agree with TCRdb's protein; the protein displayed here is the one encoded by the DNA. This chain connects TRDV1 to TRDJ1, with 13 bases lining up with TRDD3. CDR1 is TSWWSYY and CDR2 is QGS in the germline V gene. V shed 5 bases, J shed 5 bases, and the junction held 26 bases outside the gene matches. This CDR3 contains 22 residues. The CDR3 region is CALGLPSYRGLLGDTSHDKLIF. DNA of the CDR3: TGTGCTCTTGGGCTCCCTTCCTATAGAGGCTTACTGGGGGATACGAGCCATGATAAACTCATCTTT.

A word on this clone: The TCRdb protein, from a much larger clone, departs from this DNA's translation at residue 9, likely by read error; the protein shown derives from the DNA. The V call is TRDV2, the J call TRDJ2, with 8 bases matching TRDD3. CDR3 length equals 16 residues. Germline assignment: CDR1 GEAIGNYY and CDR2 EKD. CDR3 sequence: CACDTVGGSLTAQLFF. The CDR3 DNA reads TGTGCCTGTGACACCGTTGGGGGATCTTTGACAGCTCAACTCTTCTTT.

This clone was observed many times. The rearrangement uses TRDV1 and TRDJ1; 10 bases match TRDD3. The J gene was missing in TCRdb and was found by matching the end of the DNA to germline. The germline V gene has CDR1 TSWWSYY and CDR2 QGS. The CDR3 runs 20 residues. V trimming: 3 bases; J trimming: 2 bases; junction bases outside the gene matches: 18. In DNA, the CDR3 is TGTGCTCTTGGGGAGCTCAAACTACTGGGGGATCCTCGGGGTACCGATAAACTCATCTTT. Residues: CALGELKLLGDPRGTDKLIF.